This passage covers 18 T cell receptor beta chains from one sample sequenced in a study of cytomegalovirus exposure and HLA in healthy donors. The PCR had 60 Vbeta and 13 Jbeta primers. Only in-frame clones appear in the TCRdb table, and some are missing; sequencing was by immunoSEQ multiplex PCR. The specimen's table records under 90,000 clones. What was sequenced was PBMCs. Receptors originate from a man in his fifties or sixties in good health and CMV-seropositive.

The chain is built from TRBV20-1 and TRBJ1-1; D uncertain. V lost 1 base and J 7 bases, leaving 7 bases between the germline ends. CDR1 is DFQATT, CDR2 SNEGSKA, per germline (reference sequence). CDR3 length: 11 residues. The CDR3 region has the DNA TGCAGTGCTAGAGGTCCAGTTGAAGCTTTCTTT. Its protein is CSARGPVEAFF.

The V call is TRBV5-6, the J call TRBJ1-2; no clear D gene. Trimming took off 6 bases at V and 8 bases at J, with 17 bases between the two ends. CDR1 is SGHDT and CDR2 is YYEEEE in the germline V gene. This CDR3 has 13 amino acids. The CDR3 reads CASNLSGHRGYTF. CDR3 coding DNA: TGTGCCAGCAACCTAAGCGGTCATCGGGGCTACACCTTC.

The chain uses TRBV18 and TRBJ1-4; TRBD1 might be the D (5 bases). This CDR3 comprises 13 residues. CDR1 KGHSH and CDR2 LQKENI come from the germline V gene. V dropped 6 bases and J dropped 7 bases, with 12 bases sitting between them. The CDR3 sequence is CASSGGYAEKLFF. CDR3 DNA: TGTGCCAGCTCTGGGGGGTACGCTGAAAAACTGTTTTTT.

This chain links TRBV5-1 with TRBJ2-1, with TRBD2 matching over 10 bases. The CDR3 loop spans 16 amino acids. V lost 3 bases to trimming and J lost 7 bases; unmatched junction nucleotides: 10. CDR1 SGHRS and CDR2 YFSETQ come from the germline V gene. DNA for the CDR3: TGCGCCAGCAGCTCCCCCGAGCGGGAGGGCCGAAATGAGCAGTTCTTC. Protein sequence: CASSSPEREGRNEQFF.

The rearrangement joins TRBV4-1 to TRBJ1-3, with D perhaps matching TRBD1 (5 bases). Per the germline V gene, CDR1 is MGHRA and CDR2 is YSYEKL. Trimming removed 1 base from V and 4 bases from J, with 11 bases in between. The CDR3 length is 15 residues. The CDR3 loop is CASSQGAGSGNTIYF. DNA for the CDR3: TGCGCCAGCAGCCAAGGAGCAGGGTCCGGAAACACCATATATTTT.

V usage is TRBV28 and J usage is TRBJ1-1, with D possibly TRBD1 on 6 matching bases. Germline assignment: CDR1 MDHEN and CDR2 SYDVKM. This CDR3 contains 17 residues. V lost 3 bases and J 0 bases, leaving 17 bases between the germline ends. The chain's CDR3 is CASSFPRGQIMNTEAFF. Here the CDR3 DNA reads TGTGCCAGCAGTTTCCCACGAGGACAGATTATGAACACTGAAGCTTTCTTT.

J is TRBJ1-5 and V is TRBV30; 8 bases map to TRBD1. The CDR3 contains 15 residues. The germline CDR1 and CDR2 sequences are GTSNPN and SVGIG (reference sequence). Unmatched junction bases numbered 5, after V lost 0 bases and J lost 4 bases. This CDR3 is CAWSVKGTGNQPQHF. In nucleotides, the CDR3 is TGTGCCTGGAGTGTAAAGGGGACAGGAAATCAGCCCCAGCATTTT.

V usage is TRBV19 and J usage is TRBJ1-2; D gene ambiguous. Germline-derived CDR1 and CDR2 are LNHDA and SQIVND (reference sequence). This CDR3 spans 16 amino acids. V lost 3 bases to trimming and J lost 5 bases, with 19 bases between them. CDR3 sequence reads: CASSIRRGTGNYGYTF. The DNA of the CDR3 is TGTGCCAGTAGTATCCGCAGAGGAACGGGGAATTATGGCTACACCTTC.

This chain joins TRBV6-1 and TRBJ2-3, with D possibly being TRBD1 (5 bases). The CDR3 contains 15 residues. V dropped 3 bases and J dropped 6 bases, with 16 bases sitting between them. CDR1 and CDR2 from the germline V gene are MNHNS and SASEGT. CDR3 coding DNA: TGTGCCAGCAGTGATAATCCCCAAAACAGGGATACGCAGTATTTT. It yields the protein CASSDNPQNRDTQYF.

The chain employs TRBV4-2 and TRBJ2-5, with 8 bases that match TRBD2. Germline loops: CDR1 LGHNA, CDR2 YNFKEQ. This CDR3 has 15 residues. V shed 0 bases, J shed 3 bases, and the junction held 3 bases outside the gene matches. The CDR3 here is CASSQDPGGEETQYF. The CDR3 nucleotides read TGTGCCAGCAGCCAAGACCCGGGGGGGGAAGAGACCCAGTACTTC.

This chain connects TRBV5-1 to TRBJ2-2, with TRBD1 as a possible D gene (6 bases). This CDR3 has 14 amino acids. Germline V gives CDR1 SGHRS, CDR2 YFSETQ. V was cut by 4 bases and J by 2 bases, with 9 bases left in between. CDR3: CASSQGRNTGELFF. The CDR3 DNA reads as TGCGCCAGCAGCCAGGGGAGAAACACCGGGGAGCTGTTTTTT.

Here the CDR3 reads CASRQVNTEAFF. The CDR3 nucleotides read TGTGCCAGCAGGCAGGTGAACACTGAAGCTTTCTTT. This chain links TRBV7-9 with TRBJ1-1; D gene uncertain. Germline CDR1 SEHNR, CDR2 FQNEAQ (reference sequence). V shed 6 bases and J shed 0 bases, with 5 bases lying between them. There are 12 residues in the CDR3.

The rearrangement joins TRBV28 to TRBJ2-4; maybe TRBD1 (5 bases). Germline V CDR1 and CDR2: MDHEN, SYDVKM. The CDR3 has 14 residues. The V and J ends lost 8 bases and 2 bases respectively, with 13 bases between them. The CDR3 nucleotides read TGTGCCAGCGCAGGGTCTACAACCAAAAACATTCAGTACTTC. This gives the protein CASAGSTTKNIQYF.

V is TRBV6-6 and J is TRBJ1-5; D uncertain. In germline, CDR1 is MNHNY, CDR2 SVGAGI (reference sequence). CDR3 length: 13 residues. V dropped 2 bases and J dropped 4 bases, with 6 bases sitting between them. CDR3 in DNA: TGTGCCAGCAGTTACCGGGGAAATCAGCCCCAGCATTTT. It is translated as CASSYRGNQPQHF.

This chain joins TRBV15 and TRBJ2-1; 12 nucleotides match TRBD2. Trimming removed 1 base from V and 4 bases from J; junction bases left unmatched: 2. This CDR3 contains 16 residues. The germline V gene has CDR1 LNHNV and CDR2 YYDKDF (reference sequence). The CDR3 nucleotides read TGTGCCACCAGCAGAGGCACTAGCGGGAGGTACAATGAGCAGTTCTTC. Its protein product is CATSRGTSGRYNEQFF.

The chain recombines TRBV4-1 with TRBJ2-7; D possibly corresponds to TRBD1 (6 bases). Trimming left V 0 bases short and J 4 bases short, with 13 bases between. The CDR3 has 15 amino acids. Germline V gene sequence: CDR1 MGHRA, CDR2 YSYEKL. The CDR3 DNA reads TGCGCCAGCAGCCAAGAACTCGTACAGGGTTACGAGCAGTACGTC. This translates into CASSQELVQGYEQYV.

The V call is TRBV5-1, the J call TRBJ1-4, with D tentatively TRBD1 (6 bases). The V gene lost 5 bases and the J gene lost 3 bases, with 11 bases spanning the gap. Germline V gene sequence: CDR1 SGHRS, CDR2 YFSETQ. CDR3 length: 14 amino acids. This chain's CDR3 is CASSGGGSNEKLFF. CDR3 DNA sequence: TGCGCCAGCAGTGGGGGGGGCTCTAATGAAAAACTGTTTTTT.

The chain links TRBV11-1 to TRBJ2-1, with 7 nucleotides matching TRBD1. CDR1 SGHAT and CDR2 FQDESV come from the germline V gene (reference sequence). The CDR3 runs 17 residues. J lost 4 bases, V lost 2 bases, and 11 bases had no gene match. DNA of the CDR3: TGTGCCAGCAGCTTACAGGGGGACGCTCTTGTGTACAATGAGCAGTTCTTC. Protein sequence: CASSLQGDALVYNEQFF.